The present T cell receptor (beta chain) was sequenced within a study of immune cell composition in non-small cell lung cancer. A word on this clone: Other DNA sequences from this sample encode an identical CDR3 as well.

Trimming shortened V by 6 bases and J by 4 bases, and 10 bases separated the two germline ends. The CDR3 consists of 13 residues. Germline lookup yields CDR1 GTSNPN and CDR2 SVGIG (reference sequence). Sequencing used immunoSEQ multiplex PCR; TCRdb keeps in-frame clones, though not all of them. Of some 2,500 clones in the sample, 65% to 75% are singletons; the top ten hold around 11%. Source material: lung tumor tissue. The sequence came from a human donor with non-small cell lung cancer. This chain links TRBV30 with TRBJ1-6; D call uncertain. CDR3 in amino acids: CACRGEYNSPLHF. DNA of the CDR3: TGTGCCTGTCGCGGGGAGTATAATTCACCCCTCCACTTT.